These T cell receptor beta chains were read from a single sample in a study of blood T cell repertoires in COVID-19. TCRdb keeps only in-frame clones here, not all; method: immunoSEQ multiplex PCR. The table has roughly 150,000 clones, around 82% seen once. Material: PBMCs or T cells enriched from blood (not recorded which). These receptors all come from a man in his forties or fifties who had recovered from COVID-19. Both conserved end residues are part of each CDR3. Each record gives: CDR3 length, clone size, V gene, J gene, CDR3 protein. Clone size is stated in some rows and not others, as once, few, many or a class when expanded.

len: 11
abundance: -
v_gene: TRBV7-3
j_gene: TRBJ1-6
CDR3aa: CASSKGGPLHF

len: 16
abundance: once
v_gene: TRBV28
j_gene: TRBJ2-5
CDR3aa: CASTPRGGAFLETQYF

len: 18
abundance: once
v_gene: TRBV25-1
j_gene: TRBJ2-2
CDR3aa: CASSETGRGAGRTGELFF

len: 14
abundance: -
v_gene: TRBV10-3
j_gene: TRBJ1-2
CDR3aa: CAISPRTGMYGYTF

len: 13
abundance: -
v_gene: TRBV30
j_gene: TRBJ2-5
CDR3aa: CAWSRTSEETQYF

len: 13
abundance: -
v_gene: TRBV30
j_gene: TRBJ2-7
CDR3aa: CAWAAGTSREQYF

len: 16
abundance: -
v_gene: TRBV6-2/TRBV6-3
j_gene: TRBJ2-2
CDR3aa: CASSYGTSGNTGELFF

len: 12
abundance: -
v_gene: TRBV29-1
j_gene: TRBJ1-4
CDR3aa: CSVAQATEKLFF

len: 18
abundance: -
v_gene: TRBV19
j_gene: TRBJ2-3
CDR3aa: CASSIESSGGLNTDTQYF

len: 13
abundance: once
v_gene: TRBV7-9
j_gene: TRBJ1-2
CDR3aa: CASSSGQGNGYTF

len: 15
abundance: -
v_gene: TRBV5-4
j_gene: TRBJ1-3
CDR3aa: CASSLGAGLGNTIYF

len: 14
abundance: -
v_gene: TRBV5-8
j_gene: TRBJ1-4
CDR3aa: CASSSGTGDEKLFF

len: 14
abundance: few
v_gene: TRBV5-1
j_gene: TRBJ1-2
CDR3aa: CASSVTGTAYGYTF

len: 14
abundance: -
v_gene: TRBV5-1
j_gene: TRBJ1-2
CDR3aa: CASSWGGVNYGYTF

len: 15
abundance: -
v_gene: TRBV25-1
j_gene: TRBJ2-5
CDR3aa: CASSEHVDRKETQYF

len: 15
abundance: -
v_gene: TRBV10-1
j_gene: TRBJ2-1
CDR3aa: CASSDRGSSYNEQFF

len: 14
abundance: -
v_gene: TRBV2
j_gene: TRBJ2-5
CDR3aa: CASSESWAGETQYF

len: 15
abundance: -
v_gene: TRBV7-9
j_gene: TRBJ2-1
CDR3aa: CASSRLDSHYNEQFF

len: 15
abundance: -
v_gene: TRBV7-9
j_gene: TRBJ1-5
CDR3aa: CASSWSGQGNQPQHF

len: 17
abundance: -
v_gene: TRBV11-2
j_gene: TRBJ2-3
CDR3aa: CASGPGTSGGAADTQYF

len: 13
abundance: -
v_gene: TRBV7-3
j_gene: TRBJ2-3
CDR3aa: CASSSGGTDTQYF

len: 13
abundance: -
v_gene: TRBV10-1
j_gene: TRBJ2-3
CDR3aa: CASRKEGADTQYF

len: 13
abundance: -
v_gene: TRBV11-1
j_gene: TRBJ1-1
CDR3aa: CASSLHRYTEAFF

len: 18
abundance: -
v_gene: TRBV5-1
j_gene: TRBJ2-2
CDR3aa: CASSPRTSGISNTGELFF

len: 16
abundance: -
v_gene: TRBV19
j_gene: TRBJ2-5
CDR3aa: CASSIYSVGGLETQYF

len: 15
abundance: -
v_gene: TRBV7-9
j_gene: TRBJ1-1
CDR3aa: CATNPVAGRGTEAFF

len: 11
abundance: -
v_gene: TRBV7-9
j_gene: TRBJ1-1
CDR3aa: CASSLDTEAFF

len: 12
abundance: -
v_gene: TRBV5-1
j_gene: TRBJ2-1
CDR3aa: CASSLDSNEQFF

len: 14
abundance: once
v_gene: TRBV20-1
j_gene: TRBJ1-2
CDR3aa: CSASAGPNNYGYTF

len: 14
abundance: once
v_gene: TRBV9
j_gene: TRBJ1-4
CDR3aa: CASSLRDFNEKLFF

len: 14
abundance: many
v_gene: TRBV3-1/TRBV3-2
j_gene: TRBJ1-2
CDR3aa: CASSQVASNYGYTF

len: 15
abundance: -
v_gene: TRBV3-1/TRBV3-2
j_gene: TRBJ1-1
CDR3aa: CASSTGRGRSSEAFF

len: 13
abundance: -
v_gene: TRBV9
j_gene: TRBJ1-4
CDR3aa: CASRKGDGEKLFF

len: 13
abundance: -
v_gene: TRBV10-2
j_gene: TRBJ1-2
CDR3aa: CASSKDRVYGYTF

len: 16
abundance: -
v_gene: TRBV15
j_gene: TRBJ2-3
CDR3aa: CATSSVPGLSTDTQYF

len: 17
abundance: -
v_gene: TRBV3-1/TRBV3-2
j_gene: TRBJ2-2
CDR3aa: CASSQDLSRGFLGELFF

len: 16
abundance: -
v_gene: TRBV5-1
j_gene: TRBJ2-2
CDR3aa: CASSFIDRSNTGELFF

len: 12
abundance: -
v_gene: TRBV18
j_gene: TRBJ1-6
CDR3aa: CASSPGVGPLHF

len: 17
abundance: once
v_gene: TRBV19
j_gene: TRBJ2-3
CDR3aa: CASSILVSTSGEDTQYF

len: 15
abundance: -
v_gene: TRBV3-1/TRBV3-2
j_gene: TRBJ2-5
CDR3aa: CASSLLTLDKTTQYF

len: 16
abundance: -
v_gene: TRBV18
j_gene: TRBJ1-2
CDR3aa: CASSPSATQGNYGYTF